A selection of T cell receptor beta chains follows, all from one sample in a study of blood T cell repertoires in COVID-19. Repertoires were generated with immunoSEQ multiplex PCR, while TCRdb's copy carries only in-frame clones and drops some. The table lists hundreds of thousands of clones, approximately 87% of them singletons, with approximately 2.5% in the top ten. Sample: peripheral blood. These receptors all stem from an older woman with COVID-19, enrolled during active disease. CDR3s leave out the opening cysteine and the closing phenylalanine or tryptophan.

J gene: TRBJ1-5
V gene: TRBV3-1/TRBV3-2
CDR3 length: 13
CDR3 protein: ASSQGPIRNQPQH

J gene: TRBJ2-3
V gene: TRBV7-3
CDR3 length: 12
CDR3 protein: ASSRERPTDTQY

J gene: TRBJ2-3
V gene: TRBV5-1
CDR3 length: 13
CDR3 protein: ASSLDPGTPDTQY

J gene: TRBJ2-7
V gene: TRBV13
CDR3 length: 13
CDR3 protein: ASSLSLGNSYEQY

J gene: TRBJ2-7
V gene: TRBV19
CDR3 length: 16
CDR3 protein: ASSTKRGRGGIGYEQY

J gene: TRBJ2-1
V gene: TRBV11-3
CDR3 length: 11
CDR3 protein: ASSSATGYEQF

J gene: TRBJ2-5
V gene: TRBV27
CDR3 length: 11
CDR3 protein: ASRRAPRETQY

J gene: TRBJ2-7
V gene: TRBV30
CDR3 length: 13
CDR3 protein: AWSVRTGGPYEQY

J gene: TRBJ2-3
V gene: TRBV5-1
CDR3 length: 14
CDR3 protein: ASSLEGVSGTDTQY

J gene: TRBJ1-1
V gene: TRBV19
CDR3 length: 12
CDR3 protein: ASSPRGENTEAF

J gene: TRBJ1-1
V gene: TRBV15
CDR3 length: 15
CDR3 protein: ATSSGSEKDRDTEAF